This TCR beta chain was found in a study of shared clonotypes between healthy human individuals. Background on the study: Used for every donor were three CD4 naive, three CD4 memory, two CD8 naive and one CD8 memory plate. Broader study findings: Sampling used blood alone; tissue repertoires probably differ. Rarefaction gave evidence that sorted-subset sequencing remained incomplete despite large depth.

Per the original data handling: ImmunoSEQ output held junction-only sequences without quality scores, so filtering differed. Assay: immunoSEQ multiplex PCR; the TCRdb copy retains only in-frame clones and omits some. V, J and clone size reflect that table, while D and trimming were determined from the DNA. The sample records roughly 1,500,000 clones, approximately 98.5% being singletons. A word on this clone: Its antigen remains unknown.

CDR1 is MGHDK, CDR2 SYGVNS, per germline. CDR3 length: 13 residues. Trimming shortened V by 5 bases and J by 4 bases, and 11 bases separated the two germline ends. V and J are TRBV25-1 and TRBJ1-1, with D unresolved. Sequences were obtained from naive CD4+ T cells sorted from blood. This sample's subset: CD45RA+ positively selected. This receptor was identified in a young man in good health. DNA for the CDR3: TGTGCCAGCAGTATAGGGAAGGTCACTGAAGCTTTCTTT. This gives the protein CASSIGKVTEAFF.